This paragraph covers one TCR beta chain sequence. The antigen is unknown. The table came from immunoSEQ multiplex PCR; TCRdb's copy has only in-frame clones and leaves some out. The profile shows 50,000 to 75,000 clones, over 85% of them singletons. The data belong to a study of T cells in localized non-small cell lung cancer. Regarding the study as a whole: An association was observed between higher blood T cell density and longer overall survival. Without multi-region sequencing, intratumor heterogeneity could not be excluded. Uninvolved adjacent lung showed the highest T cell clonality, exceeding tumor. Researchers found a median approximately 55 of the top 100 tumor clones in adjacent lung.

CDR3 length: 16 amino acids. CDR1 and CDR2 (germline): LNHDA, SQIVND (reference sequence). The V segment lost 8 bases and the J segment 4 bases; nucleotides outside the gene matches: 13. The chain carries TRBV19 and TRBJ1-2; TRBD1 agrees at 10 bases. Sample: peripheral blood, taken before any cancer treatment. This TCR derives from a man between 40 and 70 years old with stage I squamous cell lung carcinoma. The CDR3 region is CASRPSRDRGSYGYTF. The CDR3 coding sequence is TGTGCCAGTCGACCCTCCCGGGACAGGGGTTCCTATGGCTACACCTTC.